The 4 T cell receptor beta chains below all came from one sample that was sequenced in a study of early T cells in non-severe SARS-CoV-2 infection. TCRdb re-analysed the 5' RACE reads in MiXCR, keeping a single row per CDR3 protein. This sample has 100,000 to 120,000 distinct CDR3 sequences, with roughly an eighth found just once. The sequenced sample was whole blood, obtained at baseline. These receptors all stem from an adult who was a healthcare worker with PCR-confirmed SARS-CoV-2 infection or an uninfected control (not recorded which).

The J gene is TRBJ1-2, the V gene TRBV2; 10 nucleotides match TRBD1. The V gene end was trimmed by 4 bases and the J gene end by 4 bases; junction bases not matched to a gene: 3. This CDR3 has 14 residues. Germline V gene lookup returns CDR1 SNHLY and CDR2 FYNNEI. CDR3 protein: CASSGDRGSYGYTF. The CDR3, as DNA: TGTGCCAGCAGTGGGGACAGGGGCTCCTATGGCTACACCTTC.

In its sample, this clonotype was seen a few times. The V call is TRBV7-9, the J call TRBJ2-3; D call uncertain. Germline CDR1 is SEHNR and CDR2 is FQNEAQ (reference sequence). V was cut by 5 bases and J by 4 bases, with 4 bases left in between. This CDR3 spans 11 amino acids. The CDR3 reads CASSRADTQYF. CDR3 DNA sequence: TGTGCCAGCAGCAGGGCAGATACGCAGTATTTT.

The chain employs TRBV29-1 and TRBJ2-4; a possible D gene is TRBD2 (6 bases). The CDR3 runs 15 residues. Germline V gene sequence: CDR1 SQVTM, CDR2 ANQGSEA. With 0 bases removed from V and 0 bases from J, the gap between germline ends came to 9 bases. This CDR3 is CSVEEAGTAKNIQYF. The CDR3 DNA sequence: TGCAGCGTTGAAGAGGCGGGAACAGCCAAAAACATTCAGTACTTC.

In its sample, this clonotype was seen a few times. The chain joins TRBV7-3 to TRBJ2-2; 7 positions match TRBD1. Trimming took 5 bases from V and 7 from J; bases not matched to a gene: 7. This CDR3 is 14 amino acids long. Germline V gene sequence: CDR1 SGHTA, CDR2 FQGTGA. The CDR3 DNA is TGTGCCAGCAGCGTACAGGGGTTGGACGGGGAGCTGTTTTTT. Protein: CASSVQGLDGELFF.